The entry below gives a single T cell receptor (beta chain) sequence along with its context. Its antigen is undetermined. Other DNA sequences in the same sample also yield this CDR3. The PCR was carried out with 60 Vbeta primers and 13 Jbeta primers. The protocol was immunoSEQ multiplex PCR, while the TCRdb copy is restricted to in-frame clones and leaves out a portion. The sample consists of around 200,000 clones, approximately 80% of them appearing once. This sample was taken from a study of cytomegalovirus exposure and HLA in healthy donors. Study-wide results and limits: HLA-A and HLA-B allele assignments for most subjects were reportedly predicted accurately using TCR beta sequences. Across donors, presence/absence analyses took sequencing depth to be roughly uniform.

Germline CDR1 is SGHTS and CDR2 is YDEGEE. CDR3 size: 13 residues. The V and J ends lost 1 base and 6 bases respectively, with 8 bases between them. The chain joins TRBV5-8 to TRBJ1-5; maybe TRBD1 (5 bases). The receptor was derived from a woman between 35 and 50 years old in good health and CMV-seronegative. The sample comprised PBMCs. CDR3: CASSLSGGQPQHF. CDR3 nucleotides: TGTGCCAGCAGCTTGTCCGGGGGTCAGCCCCAGCATTTT.